The 26 T cell receptor beta chains below were found in one sample sequenced in a study of T cell responses to AZD1222 COVID-19 vaccine. The method was immunoSEQ multiplex PCR; TCRdb's version includes in-frame clones alone and lacks a portion of them. The sample yields some 170,000 clones, 90% to 95% seen once. Specimen: peripheral blood, collected on day 0 of AZD1222 vaccination. Receptors were obtained from an adult in good health.

V gene TRBV4-2 combines with J gene TRBJ2-7, with D perhaps TRBD2 (6 bases). The CDR3 loop spans 15 amino acids. Germline V lookup: CDR1 LGHNA, CDR2 YNFKEQ. Between the trimmed V and J ends, which lost 0 bases and 0 bases, there was a span of 9 bases. CDR3 residues: CASSQDGGNSYEQYF. CDR3 nucleotide sequence: TGTGCCAGCAGCCAAGACGGCGGGAACTCCTACGAGCAGTACTTC.

The rearrangement uses TRBV11-2 and TRBJ2-7, with 16 bases that match TRBD2. The CDR3 has 18 residues. Looked up from germline, CDR1 is SGHAT and CDR2 is FQNNGV. The V and J ends lost 5 bases and 2 bases, in that order; junction bases with no gene match: 9. The CDR3 bases are TGTGCCAGCAGCACGGAGGGACTAGCGGGAGGGGGCCCCTACGAGCAGTACTTC. The encoded protein is CASSTEGLAGGGPYEQYF. Based on the CDR3 plus reference TRBV11-2 and TRBJ2-7, the full variable domain is EAGVAQSPRYKIIEKRQSVAFWCNPISGHATLYWYQQILGQGPKLLIQFQNNGVVDDSQLPKDRFSAERLKGVDSTLKIQPAKLEDSAVYLCASSTEGLAGGGPYEQYFGPGTRLTVT.

The CDR3 bases are TGTGCCTGGAACTACGGGAAGACCCAGTACTTC. Translated, it gives CAWNYGKTQYF. This chain uses TRBV30 with TRBJ2-5; TRBD2 is a possible D gene (5 bases). Germline V CDR1 and CDR2: GTSNPN, SVGIG (reference sequence). Deletions cut 4 bases from V and 6 bases from J, with 9 bases between. The CDR3 spans 11 residues.

V is TRBV6-5 and J is TRBJ2-2; the D is unclear. The CDR3 spans 14 residues. V was shortened by 1 base and J by 3 bases, with 6 bases between the two germline ends. The V gene's germline CDR1 is MNHEY and CDR2 SVGAGI. DNA for the CDR3: TGTGCCAGCAGTTACTTTGGGGACACCGGGGAGCTGTTTTTT. Amino acids: CASSYFGDTGELFF.

This chain joins TRBV12-3 or TRBV12-4 and TRBJ2-1; D is undetermined. The CDR3 loop spans 12 amino acids. V was cut by 6 bases and J by 7 bases, with 10 bases left in between. DNA for the CDR3: TGTGCCAGCAGCCCCAGCAGGAATGAGCAGTTCTTC. It is translated as CASSPSRNEQFF.

The J gene is TRBJ1-5, the V gene TRBV2; 9 bases are a match to TRBD1. V trimming: 3 bases; J trimming: 4 bases; junction bases outside the gene matches: 1. Germline V gene data show CDR1 as SNHLY and CDR2 as FYNNEI. The CDR3 is 14 amino acids. The CDR3 reads CASSDGTGNQPQHF. The CDR3 region has the DNA TGTGCCAGCAGTGATGGGACAGGGAATCAGCCCCAGCATTTT.

V gene TRBV5-1 combines with J gene TRBJ1-2, with 9 bases identical to TRBD1. After removal of 4 bases from V and 0 bases from J, the junction contained 7 bases not matched to a gene. The germline V gene has CDR1 SGHRS and CDR2 YFSETQ. This CDR3 is 16 amino acids long. The CDR3 protein is CASSPRQGVANYGYTF. CDR3 coding DNA: TGCGCCAGCAGCCCGCGACAGGGGGTAGCTAACTATGGCTACACCTTC.

The chain joins TRBV27 to TRBJ2-2, with 10 bases that match TRBD2. V lost 2 bases to trimming and J lost 4 bases; unmatched junction nucleotides: 4. The germline V gene encodes CDR1 MNHEY and CDR2 SMNVEV (reference sequence). CDR3 length: 16 residues. CDR3 nucleotide sequence: TGTGCCAGCAGTTTACAGCGGGAGGGCCTCACCGGGGAGCTGTTTTTT. This sequence encodes CASSLQREGLTGELFF.

The chain recombines TRBV7-9 with TRBJ2-5; TRBD2 aligns across 10 bases. The CDR3 contains 15 residues. Germline values: CDR1 SEHNR, CDR2 FQNEAQ (reference sequence). V lost 2 bases and J lost 5; bases outside the gene matches: 5. CDR3 sequence reads: CASSLRSGRGETQYF. The CDR3 nucleotides read TGTGCCAGCAGCTTAAGAAGCGGGAGGGGTGAGACCCAGTACTTC.

This chain uses TRBV6-5 with TRBJ1-2, with no clear D. The CDR3 spans 16 residues. The V and J ends lost 0 bases and 0 bases respectively, with 11 bases between them. Per the germline V gene, CDR1 is MNHEY and CDR2 is SVGAGI. The CDR3, as DNA: TGTGCCAGCAGTTACTCGGTCACGGCTACTAACTATGGCTACACCTTC. Amino acid sequence: CASSYSVTATNYGYTF.

The rearrangement links TRBV27 to TRBJ2-6; 7 nucleotides match TRBD1. The CDR3 is 13 amino acids. Losses at the gene ends were 10 bases for V and 5 bases for J; bases not matched to a gene: 5. Looked up from germline, CDR1 is MNHEY and CDR2 is SMNVEV (reference sequence). The chain's CDR3 is CAIGTARANVLTF. In DNA form, the CDR3 reads TGTGCCATCGGGACAGCAAGGGCCAACGTCCTGACTTTC. The whole variable domain, remainder taken from reference TRBV27 and TRBJ2-6, is EAQVTQNPRYLITVTGKKLTVTCSQNMNHEYMSWYRQDPGLGLRQIYYSMNVEVTDKGDVPEGYKVSRKEKRNFPLILESPSPNQTSLYFCAIGTARANVLTFGAGSRLTVL.

The sample holds a few counts of this clone. CDR3 protein: CASIGAGRSTEAFF. CDR3 bases: TGTGCCAGTATAGGTGCGGGCAGATCCACTGAAGCTTTCTTT. The chain couples TRBV19 to TRBJ1-1; D gene unclear. The CDR3 has 14 amino acids. The V gene's germline CDR1 is LNHDA and CDR2 SQIVND (reference sequence). The germline V and J ends were trimmed by 7 bases and 4 bases, with 16 bases remaining between them.

The J gene is TRBJ2-2, the V gene TRBV5-6; TRBD2 agrees at 12 bases. This CDR3 spans 18 amino acids. Germline lookup yields CDR1 SGHDT and CDR2 YYEEEE. Trimming at V came to 6 bases and at J to 6 bases, leaving 15 bases not matched to a gene. CDR3 DNA: TGTGCCAGCACCCAGGGAGGACTAGCGGGAAGGTGGCCCGGGGAGCTGTTTTTT. Residues: CASTQGGLAGRWPGELFF.

This rearrangement joins TRBV30 to TRBJ1-3; D gene ambiguous. V was clipped by 1 base and J by 8 bases, with 6 bases between them. Germline CDR1 reads GTSNPN; CDR2 reads SVGIG (reference sequence). The CDR3 covers 11 residues. The CDR3 sequence: CAWSARDTIYF. CDR3 DNA: TGTGCCTGGAGTGCCCGTGACACCATATATTTT.

This chain joins TRBV2 and TRBJ1-5; TRBD1 matches 8 bases. Trimming at V came to 2 bases and at J to 7 bases, leaving 7 bases not matched to a gene. CDR1 and CDR2 from the germline V gene are SNHLY and FYNNEI. CDR3 length: 15 residues. The DNA for the CDR3 is TGTGCCAGCAGTGAATTCAGGGGGCTTGGGCAGCCCCAGCATTTT. Protein product: CASSEFRGLGQPQHF.

V gene TRBV4-2 combines with J gene TRBJ2-2, with TRBD2 matching 12 bases. The germline CDR1 and CDR2 sequences are LGHNA and YNFKEQ. Trimming removed 3 bases from V and 4 bases from J; junction bases left unmatched: 12. The CDR3 totals 19 residues. As DNA, the CDR3 is TGTGCCAGCAGCCAGTACTACCCACTAGCGGGAGGATCCACCGGGGAGCTGTTTTTT. It yields the protein CASSQYYPLAGGSTGELFF.

The genes are TRBV6-6 and TRBJ1-3; D might be TRBD1 (5 bases). Germline CDR1 MNHNY, CDR2 SVGAGI (reference sequence). The CDR3 loop spans 16 amino acids. Trimming removed 5 bases from V and 1 base from J, with 15 bases in between. In DNA, the CDR3 is TGTGCCAGCAGTCCCATCCCGAGACAGTCTGGAAACACCATATATTTT. It encodes CASSPIPRQSGNTIYF.

The gene calls are TRBV19 and TRBJ1-1; 7 nucleotides line up with TRBD1. Trimming removed 6 bases from V and 0 bases from J; junction bases left unmatched: 7. The CDR3 covers 15 residues. The V gene's germline CDR1 is LNHDA and CDR2 SQIVND (reference sequence). This CDR3 is CASRQDRAVNTEAFF. CDR3 coding DNA: TGTGCCAGTAGACAAGACAGGGCGGTGAACACTGAAGCTTTCTTT.

This rearrangement joins TRBV7-8 to TRBJ2-4; D perhaps matches TRBD2 (6 bases). Trimming took 1 base from V and 0 from J, leaving 13 bases between them. Germline CDR1 reads SGHVS; CDR2 reads FQNEAQ. The CDR3 has 17 amino acids. The CDR3 nucleotides read TGTGCCAGCAGCTTAGTTACGGCGGGGCTAGCCAAAAACATTCAGTACTTC. Protein: CASSLVTAGLAKNIQYF.

The sample holds one count of this clone. This sequence joins TRBV4-1 and TRBJ2-7; 9 bases map to TRBD2. V lost 0 bases to trimming and J lost 2 bases; unmatched junction nucleotides: 5. Germline CDR1 MGHRA, CDR2 YSYEKL. The CDR3 has 16 residues. Here the CDR3 DNA reads TGCGCCAGCAGCCAAGATCTAGCGGGAAGGGCCTACGAGCAGTACTTC. Translated, it gives CASSQDLAGRAYEQYF.

This clone was seen a handful of times. The CDR3 nucleotides are TGTGCCAGCCAAAAGGCCCTAGCGGGAGCCCCGGGGGCAGATACGCAGTATTTT. Its translation is CASQKALAGAPGADTQYF. The gene calls are TRBV5-6 and TRBJ2-3, with 10 bases fitting TRBD2. There are 18 residues in the CDR3. Germline V gene data show CDR1 as SGHDT and CDR2 as YYEEEE. The V gene end was trimmed by 7 bases and the J gene end by 4 bases; junction bases not matched to a gene: 18.

The gene calls are TRBV28 and TRBJ2-7; TRBD1 is a possible D gene (5 bases). The germline V gene encodes CDR1 MDHEN and CDR2 SYDVKM. The CDR3 spans 10 residues. Trimming pared 6 bases from V and 7 bases from J, leaving 7 bases between. CDR3 residues: CASRGREQYF. The CDR3 DNA reads as TGTGCCAGCAGGGGGCGGGAGCAGTACTTC.

The gene calls are TRBV30 and TRBJ1-3, with 7 bases aligning to TRBD1. Trimming removed 2 bases from V and 0 bases from J; junction bases left unmatched: 4. The CDR3 loop spans 15 amino acids. CDR1 is GTSNPN, CDR2 SVGIG, per germline (reference sequence). CDR3 in amino acids: CAWSRDSGSGNTIYF. The CDR3 DNA reads as TGTGCCTGGAGTCGGGACAGTGGCTCTGGAAACACCATATATTTT.

About this clone itself: Other nucleotide sequences from this sample produce the same CDR3. V is TRBV2 and J is TRBJ2-7; TRBD2 might be the D (6 bases). CDR3 length: 12 residues. Per germline, CDR1 SNHLY and CDR2 FYNNEI. The V end was cut by 8 bases, the J end by 1 base, with 9 bases between. This chain's CDR3 is CASSGTSYEQYF. The CDR3, as DNA: TGTGCCAGCTCGGGGACTTCCTACGAGCAGTACTTC.

The chain carries TRBV11-2 and TRBJ2-5; 15 bases are a match to TRBD2. The CDR3 spans 18 residues. The J segment lost 5 bases and the V segment lost 5 bases, leaving 12 bases of the junction unmatched. The V gene's germline CDR1 is SGHAT and CDR2 FQNNGV. The DNA for the CDR3 is TGTGCCAGCAGCCCGGGACTAGCGGGAGGCTTCCCAAGGGAGACCCAGTACTTC. Protein: CASSPGLAGGFPRETQYF. The full variable domain, rest sourced from reference TRBV11-2 and TRBJ2-5, is EAGVAQSPRYKIIEKRQSVAFWCNPISGHATLYWYQQILGQGPKLLIQFQNNGVVDDSQLPKDRFSAERLKGVDSTLKIQPAKLEDSAVYLCASSPGLAGGFPRETQYFGPGTRLLVL.

The V call is TRBV5-1, the J call TRBJ1-2; TRBD1 agrees at 7 bases. Germline V gene data show CDR1 as SGHRS and CDR2 as YFSETQ. V dropped 3 bases and J dropped 2; count of bases not matched to a gene: 13. This CDR3 region has 17 residues. CDR3 DNA: TGCGCCAGCAGCTCCGACCCCGGGACAGCTATGAACTATGGCTACACCTTC. It specifies CASSSDPGTAMNYGYTF.